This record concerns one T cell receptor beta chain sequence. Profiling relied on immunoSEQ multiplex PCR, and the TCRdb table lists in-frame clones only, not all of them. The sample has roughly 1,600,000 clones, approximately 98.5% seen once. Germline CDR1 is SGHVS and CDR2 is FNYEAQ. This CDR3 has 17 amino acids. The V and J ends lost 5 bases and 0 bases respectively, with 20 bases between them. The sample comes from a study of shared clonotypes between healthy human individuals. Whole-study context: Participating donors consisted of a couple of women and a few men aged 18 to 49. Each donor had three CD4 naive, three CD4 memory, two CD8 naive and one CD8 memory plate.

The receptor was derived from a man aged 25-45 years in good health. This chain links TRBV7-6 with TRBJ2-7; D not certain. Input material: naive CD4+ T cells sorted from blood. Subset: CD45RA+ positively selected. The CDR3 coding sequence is TGTGCCAGCAGCCACAGTCCTCCTAGTACGAGCTCCTACGAGCAGTACTTC. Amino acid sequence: CASSHSPPSTSSYEQYF. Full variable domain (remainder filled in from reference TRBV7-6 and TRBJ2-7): GAGVSQSPRYKVTKRGQDVALRCDPISGHVSLYWYRQALGQGPEFLTYFNYEAQQDKSGLPNDRFSAERPEGSISTLTIQRTEQRDSAMYRCASSHSPPSTSSYEQYFGPGTRLTVT.